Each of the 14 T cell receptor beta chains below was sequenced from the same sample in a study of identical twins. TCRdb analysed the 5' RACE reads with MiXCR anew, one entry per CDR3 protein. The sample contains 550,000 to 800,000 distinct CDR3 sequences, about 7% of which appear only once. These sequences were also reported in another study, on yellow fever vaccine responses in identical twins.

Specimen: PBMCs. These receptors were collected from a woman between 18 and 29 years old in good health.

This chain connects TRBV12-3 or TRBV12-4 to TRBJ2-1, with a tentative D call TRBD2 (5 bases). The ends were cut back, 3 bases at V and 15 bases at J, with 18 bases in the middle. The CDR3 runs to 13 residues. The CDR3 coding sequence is TGTGCCAGCAGTTTGACTGGGCGGACCGCGGGGTTCTTC. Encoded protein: CASSLTGRTAGFF.

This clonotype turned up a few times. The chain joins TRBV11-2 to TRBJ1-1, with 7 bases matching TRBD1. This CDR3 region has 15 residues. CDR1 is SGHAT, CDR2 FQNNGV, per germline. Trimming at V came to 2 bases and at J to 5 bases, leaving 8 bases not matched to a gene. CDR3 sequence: CASSLRDRVSTEAFF. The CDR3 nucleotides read TGTGCCAGCAGCTTAAGAGACAGGGTTTCGACTGAAGCTTTCTTT.

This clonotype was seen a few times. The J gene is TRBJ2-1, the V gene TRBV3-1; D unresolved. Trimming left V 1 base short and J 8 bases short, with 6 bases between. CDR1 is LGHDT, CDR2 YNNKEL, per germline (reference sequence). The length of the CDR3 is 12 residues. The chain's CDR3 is CASSQVADEQFF. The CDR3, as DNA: TGTGCCAGCAGCCAAGTTGCGGATGAGCAGTTCTTC.

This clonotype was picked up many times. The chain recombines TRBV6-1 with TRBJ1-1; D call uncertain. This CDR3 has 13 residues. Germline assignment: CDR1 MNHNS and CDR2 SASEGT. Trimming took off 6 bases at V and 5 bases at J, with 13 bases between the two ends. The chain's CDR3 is CASSQAVGTEAFF. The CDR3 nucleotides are TGTGCCAGCAGCCAAGCTGTAGGTACTGAAGCTTTCTTT.

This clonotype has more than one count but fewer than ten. CDR3: CASSQELVAGAQETQYF. As DNA, the CDR3 is TGTGCCAGCAGCCAAGAATTGGTAGCGGGGGCCCAAGAGACCCAGTACTTC. The chain employs TRBV14 and TRBJ2-5; 9 bases agree with TRBD2. Per germline, CDR1 SGHDN and CDR2 FVKESK. Germline trimming cut 0 bases from V and 1 base from J; bases unmatched to any gene: 6. The CDR3 is made up of 17 amino acids.

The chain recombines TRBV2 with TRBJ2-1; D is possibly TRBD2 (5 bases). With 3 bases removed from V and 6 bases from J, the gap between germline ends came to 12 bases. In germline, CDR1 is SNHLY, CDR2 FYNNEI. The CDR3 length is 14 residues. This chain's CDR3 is CASSEGGSGNEQFF. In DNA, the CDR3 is TGTGCCAGCAGTGAGGGTGGGAGCGGCAATGAGCAGTTCTTC.

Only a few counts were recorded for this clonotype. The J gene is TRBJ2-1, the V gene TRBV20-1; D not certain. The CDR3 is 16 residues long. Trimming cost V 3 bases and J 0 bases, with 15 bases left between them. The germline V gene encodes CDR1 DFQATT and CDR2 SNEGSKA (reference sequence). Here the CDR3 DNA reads TGCAGTGCTAGTCCGGTCGCCGGATACTCCTACAATGAGCAGTTCTTC. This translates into CSASPVAGYSYNEQFF.

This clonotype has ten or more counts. CDR3 nucleotide sequence: TGCAGCGTTGAAGCTCTTGTGGATGAGCAGTTCTTC. Its translation is CSVEALVDEQFF. The chain uses TRBV29-1 and TRBJ2-1; no clear D. The germline V gene has CDR1 SQVTM and CDR2 ANQGSEA. V shed 1 base and J shed 8 bases, with 9 bases lying between them. The CDR3 runs to 12 residues.

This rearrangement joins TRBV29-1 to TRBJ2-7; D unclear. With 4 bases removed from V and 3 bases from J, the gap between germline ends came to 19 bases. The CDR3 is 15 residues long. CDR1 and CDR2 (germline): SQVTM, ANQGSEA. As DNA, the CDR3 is TGCAGCGTTGCCACAAGGAAACGGGTGGGCTACGAGCAGTACTTC. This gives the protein CSVATRKRVGYEQYF.

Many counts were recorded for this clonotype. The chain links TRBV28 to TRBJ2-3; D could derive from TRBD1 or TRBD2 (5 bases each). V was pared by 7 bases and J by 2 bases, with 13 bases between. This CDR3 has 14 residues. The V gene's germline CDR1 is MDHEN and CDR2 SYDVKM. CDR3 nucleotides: TGTGCCAGCACGCCTGGGACGTACACAGATACGCAGTATTTT. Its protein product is CASTPGTYTDTQYF. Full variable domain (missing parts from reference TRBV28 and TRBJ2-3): DVKVTQSSRYLVKRTGEKVFLECVQDMDHENMFWYRQDPGLGLRLIYFSYDVKMKEKGDIPEGYSVSREKKERFSLILESASTNQTSMYLCASTPGTYTDTQYFGPGTRLTVL.

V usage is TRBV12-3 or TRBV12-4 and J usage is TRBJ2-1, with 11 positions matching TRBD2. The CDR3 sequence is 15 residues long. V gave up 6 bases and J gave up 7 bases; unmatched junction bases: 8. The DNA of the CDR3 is TGTGCCAGCAGCGACGGACTAGCGGGTATTAATGAGCAGTTCTTC. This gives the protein CASSDGLAGINEQFF.

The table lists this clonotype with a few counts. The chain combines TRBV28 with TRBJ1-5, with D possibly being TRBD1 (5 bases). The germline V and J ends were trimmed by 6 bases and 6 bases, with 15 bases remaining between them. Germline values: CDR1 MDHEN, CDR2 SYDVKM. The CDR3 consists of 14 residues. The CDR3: CASRYEGGGQPQHF. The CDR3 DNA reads TGTGCCAGCAGGTACGAAGGCGGGGGTCAGCCCCAGCATTTT.

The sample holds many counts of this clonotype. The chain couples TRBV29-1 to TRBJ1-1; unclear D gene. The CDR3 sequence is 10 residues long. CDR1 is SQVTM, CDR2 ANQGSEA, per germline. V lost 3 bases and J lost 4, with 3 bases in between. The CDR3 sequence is CSVDGTEAFF. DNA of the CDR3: TGCAGCGTTGATGGCACTGAAGCTTTCTTT.

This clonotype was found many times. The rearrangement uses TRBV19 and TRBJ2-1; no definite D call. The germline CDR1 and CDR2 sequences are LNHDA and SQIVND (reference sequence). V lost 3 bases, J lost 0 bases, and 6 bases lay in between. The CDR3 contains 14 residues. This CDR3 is CASSILDSYNEQFF. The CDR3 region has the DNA TGTGCCAGTAGTATCCTAGACTCCTACAATGAGCAGTTCTTC. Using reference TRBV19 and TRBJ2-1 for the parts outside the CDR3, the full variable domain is DGGITQSPKYLFRKEGQNVTLSCEQNLNHDAMYWYRQDPGQGLRLIYYSQIVNDFQKGDIAEGYSVSREKKESFPLTVTSAQKNPTAFYLCASSILDSYNEQFFGPGTRLTVL.